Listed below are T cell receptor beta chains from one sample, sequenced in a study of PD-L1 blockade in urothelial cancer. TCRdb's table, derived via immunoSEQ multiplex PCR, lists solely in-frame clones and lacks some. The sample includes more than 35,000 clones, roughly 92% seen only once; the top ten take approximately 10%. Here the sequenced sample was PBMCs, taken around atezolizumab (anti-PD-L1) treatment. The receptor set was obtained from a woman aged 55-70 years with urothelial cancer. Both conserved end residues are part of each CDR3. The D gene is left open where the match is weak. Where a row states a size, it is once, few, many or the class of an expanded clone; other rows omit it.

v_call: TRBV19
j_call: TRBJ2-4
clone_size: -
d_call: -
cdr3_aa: CASSLLPRTGVAKNIQYF
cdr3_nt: TGTGCCAGTAGTTTGCTCCCTCGGACGGGGGTTGCCAAAAACATTCAGTACTTC

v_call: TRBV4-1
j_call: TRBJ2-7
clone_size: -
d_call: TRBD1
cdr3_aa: CASSQGRQGIAYEQYF
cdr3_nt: TGCGCCAGCAGCCAAGGGAGACAGGGGATTGCCTACGAGCAGTACTTC

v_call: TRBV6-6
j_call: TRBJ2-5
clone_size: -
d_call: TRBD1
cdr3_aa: CASNLTPDRIQETQYF
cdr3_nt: TGTGCCAGCAACTTAACTCCGGACAGGATACAAGAGACCCAGTACTTC

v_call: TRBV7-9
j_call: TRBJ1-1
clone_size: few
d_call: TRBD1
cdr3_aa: CASSLLTGGTEAFF
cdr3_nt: TGTGCCAGCAGCTTACTTACAGGGGGCACTGAAGCTTTCTTT

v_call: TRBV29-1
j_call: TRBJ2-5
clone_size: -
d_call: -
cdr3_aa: CSVFVETQYF
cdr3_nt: TGCAGCGTTTTCGTGGAGACCCAGTACTTC

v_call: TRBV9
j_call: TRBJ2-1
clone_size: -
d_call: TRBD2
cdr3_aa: CASSVGTSSSYNEQFF
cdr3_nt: TGTGCCAGCAGCGTCGGGACTAGCAGCTCCTACAATGAGCAGTTCTTC

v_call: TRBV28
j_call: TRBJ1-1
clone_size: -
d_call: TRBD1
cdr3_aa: CACGRGVTEAFF
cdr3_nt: TGTGCCTGTGGCAGGGGGGTTACTGAAGCTTTCTTT

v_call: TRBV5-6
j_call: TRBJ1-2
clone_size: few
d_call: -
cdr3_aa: CASSFGTGTSYHGYTF
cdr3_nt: TGTGCCAGCAGCTTTGGCACCGGGACATCATATCATGGCTACACCTTC

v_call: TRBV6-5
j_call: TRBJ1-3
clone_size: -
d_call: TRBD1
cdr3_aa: CASSSGGFDTIYF
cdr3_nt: TGTGCCAGCAGTTCAGGGGGATTCGACACCATATATTTT

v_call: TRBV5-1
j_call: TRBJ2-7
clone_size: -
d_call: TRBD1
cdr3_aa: CASKAGTGVYEQYF
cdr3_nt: TGCGCCAGCAAAGCCGGGACAGGGGTCTACGAGCAGTACTTC

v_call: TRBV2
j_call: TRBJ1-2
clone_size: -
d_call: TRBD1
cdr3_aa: CAKRQGPGGYTF
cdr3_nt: TGTGCCAAACGACAGGGGCCGGGTGGCTACACCTTC

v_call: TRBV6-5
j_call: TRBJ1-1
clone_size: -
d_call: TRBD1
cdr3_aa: CASSLGGVRTEAFF
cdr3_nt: TGTGCCAGCAGCTTAGGGGGCGTAAGGACTGAAGCTTTCTTT

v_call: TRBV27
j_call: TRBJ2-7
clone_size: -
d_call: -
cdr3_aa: CASGWGDEQYF
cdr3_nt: TGTGCCAGCGGATGGGGAGACGAGCAGTACTTC

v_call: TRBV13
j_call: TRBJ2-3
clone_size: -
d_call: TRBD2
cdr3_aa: CASSTSMAGDTDTQYF
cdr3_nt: TGTGCCAGCAGCACCAGTATGGCGGGAGACACAGATACGCAGTATTTT

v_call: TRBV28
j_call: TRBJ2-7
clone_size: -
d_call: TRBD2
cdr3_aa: CASSSPLGASGRNEQYF
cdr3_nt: TGTGCCAGCAGCTCCCCTCTGGGGGCTAGCGGGAGAAACGAGCAGTACTTC

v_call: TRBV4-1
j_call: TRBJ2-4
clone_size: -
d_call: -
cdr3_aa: CASSQVAGGTTNIQYF
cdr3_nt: TGCGCCAGCAGCCAAGTAGCGGGCGGGACAACAAACATTCAGTACTTC

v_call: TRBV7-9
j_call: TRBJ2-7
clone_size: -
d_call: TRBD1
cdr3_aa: CASSLLGTGRTYEQYF
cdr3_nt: TGTGCCAGCAGCCTCCTCGGGACAGGGCGAACCTACGAGCAGTACTTC

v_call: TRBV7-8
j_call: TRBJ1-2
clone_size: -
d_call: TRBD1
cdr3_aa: CASSPRDRSNYGYTF
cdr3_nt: TGTGCCAGCAGCCCCCGGGACAGGTCTAACTATGGCTACACCTTC

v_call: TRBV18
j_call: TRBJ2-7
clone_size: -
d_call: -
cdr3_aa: CASSPNRGGHEQYF
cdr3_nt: TGTGCCAGCTCACCTAACCGAGGGGGACACGAGCAGTACTTC

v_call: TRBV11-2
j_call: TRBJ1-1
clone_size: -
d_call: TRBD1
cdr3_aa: CASSFRDSLYTEAFF
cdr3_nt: TGTGCCAGCAGCTTCCGGGACAGTCTGTACACTGAAGCTTTCTTT